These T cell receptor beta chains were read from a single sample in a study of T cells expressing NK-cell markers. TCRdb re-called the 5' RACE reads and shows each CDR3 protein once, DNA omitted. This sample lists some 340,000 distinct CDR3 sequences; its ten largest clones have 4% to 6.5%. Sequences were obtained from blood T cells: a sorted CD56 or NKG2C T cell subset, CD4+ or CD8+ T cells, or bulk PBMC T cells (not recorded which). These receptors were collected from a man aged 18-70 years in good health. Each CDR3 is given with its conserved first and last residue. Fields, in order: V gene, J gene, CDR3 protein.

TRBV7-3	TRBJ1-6	CASSLRVGNSPLHF
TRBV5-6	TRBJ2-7	CASSLGWQGYEQYF
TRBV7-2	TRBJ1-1	CASSNRGTEAFF
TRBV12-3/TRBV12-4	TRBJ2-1	CASRIAGTGNDNEQFF
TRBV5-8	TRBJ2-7	CASSSWTGTYEQYF
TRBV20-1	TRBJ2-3	CSGGGSDTQYF
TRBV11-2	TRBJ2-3	CASSLVGGQADTQYF
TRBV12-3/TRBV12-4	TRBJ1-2	CASSRNPPGQGKGGYTF
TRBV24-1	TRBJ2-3	CATSDPRGTGGADTQYF
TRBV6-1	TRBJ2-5	CASSPTRIGLETQYF
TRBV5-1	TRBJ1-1	CASSLSGTGAAFF
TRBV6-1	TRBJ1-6	CASSLGPDRRNSPLHF
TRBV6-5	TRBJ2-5	CASSYPFSVAGRRETQYF
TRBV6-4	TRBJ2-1	CASSDSWTGIHEQFF
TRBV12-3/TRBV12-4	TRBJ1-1	CASSPRTGILNTEAFF
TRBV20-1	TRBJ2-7	CSAEGHVYEQYF
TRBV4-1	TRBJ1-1	CASSQGTGVTAFF
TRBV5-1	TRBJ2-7	CASRIDRAYEQYF
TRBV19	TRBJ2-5	CASGDLAGVSETQYF
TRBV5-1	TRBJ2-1	CASSPGRTSNEQFF
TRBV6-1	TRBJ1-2	CASSLTPTSGYTF
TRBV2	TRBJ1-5	CASSEGGKGNQPQHF
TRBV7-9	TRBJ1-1	CASSLFSGRDTEAFF
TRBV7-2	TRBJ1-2	CASSLGTGERGYGYTF
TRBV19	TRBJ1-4	CASSISTLTEKLFF
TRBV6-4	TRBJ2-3	CASSDGAGNTQYF